A selection of T cell receptor beta chains follows, all from one sample in a study of CD8 T cells in ankylosing spondylitis. TCRdb reprocessed the 5' RACE reads with MiXCR, giving one entry per CDR3 protein. The sample yields 350,000 to 550,000 distinct CDR3 sequences, roughly 26% seen once. Sequenced material: blood, either unsorted or a sorted T cell fraction (not recorded which). The receptors come from a male donor with ankylosing spondylitis. The CDR3 runs from the conserved cysteine through the conserved F or W. The D gene is left open where the match is weak. For some rows the clone size is stated as once, few or many, or as a class when expanded; others skip it.

NA NA TRBJ2-3 TRBV7-6 TGTGCCAGCAGCTTAGCGGCGGGCTACACGCAGTATTTT CASSLAAGYTQYF
TRBD2 NA TRBJ2-1 TRBV3-1 TGTGCCAGCAGCCAAGAAGGAGGGACTAGCGACAATGAGCAGTTCTTC CASSQEGGTSDNEQFF
NA NA TRBJ1-3 TRBV20-1 TGCAGTGCTAGAGAAAGTGGGGGGCCTGGAAACACCATATATTTT CSARESGGPGNTIYF
NA few TRBJ1-4 TRBV6-1 TGTGCCAGCAGTGAAAGGACAGCCCTAGGTGAAAAACTGTTTTTT CASSERTALGEKLFF
NA few TRBJ2-1 TRBV10-2 TGCGCCAGCAGTGAGTGGGTGGGGTGGAAGGGCAATGAGCAGTTCTTC CASSEWVGWKGNEQFF
NA few TRBJ1-5 TRBV20-1 TGCAGTGCTAGGGGGCGTTCGGATCAGCCCCAGCATTTT CSARGRSDQPQHF
NA NA TRBJ1-1 TRBV7-8 TGTGCCAGCAGCCCTTGGGGCGATATCACTGAAGCTTTCTTT CASSPWGDITEAFF
NA few TRBJ2-1 TRBV21-1 TGTGCCAGCTGGACAAATGCCCAGAGAACCTCCTATTCTAGCTCCTACAATGAGCAGTTCTTC CASWTNAQRTSYSSSYNEQFF
NA many TRBJ1-2 TRBV7-9 TGTGCCAGCAGCTTAGGGCAGGGGCTTGACTATGGCTACACCTTC CASSLGQGLDYGYTF
NA few TRBJ2-5 TRBV5-1 TGCGCCAGCAGCTTTGCAGGACATGGAGAGACCCAGTACTTC CASSFAGHGETQYF
NA few TRBJ2-2 TRBV11-2 TGTGCCAGCAGCTTTGCTACCAACACCGGGGAGCTGTTTTTT CASSFATNTGELFF
NA NA TRBJ2-3 TRBV12-3/TRBV12-4 TGTGCCAGCAGTAGGGACGGCGTCGACACAGATACGCAGTATTTT CASSRDGVDTDTQYF
NA few TRBJ1-5 TRBV5-1 TGCGCCAGCAGCCTGATAGGGGCCAGCAATCAGCCCCAGCATTTT CASSLIGASNQPQHF
TRBD1 NA TRBJ1-2 TRBV29-1 TGCAGCGTGGAAAAGGGACAGGGGGTAGACTATGGCTACACCTTC CSVEKGQGVDYGYTF
NA many TRBJ1-1 TRBV2 TGTGCCAGCGAGCGGAGGGACACTGAAGCTTTCTTT CASERRDTEAFF
NA NA TRBJ1-1 TRBV14 TGTGCCAGCAGCCTGCTCGAGGGGACTGAAGCTTTCTTT CASSLLEGTEAFF
NA few TRBJ2-1 TRBV5-1 TGCGCCAGCAGCTTGGTTGGACTCCACAATGAGCAGTTCTTC CASSLVGLHNEQFF
NA NA TRBJ2-7 TRBV7-2 TGTGCCAGCGGCAGGGTATACGAGCAGTACTTC CASGRVYEQYF
TRBD1 many TRBJ1-1 TRBV11-2 TGTGCCAGCAGCGTACTTCGACAGGGGAGTAGGACTGAAGCTTTCTTT CASSVLRQGSRTEAFF
NA NA TRBJ2-2 TRBV3-1 TGTGCCAGCAGCCATCGTGCCGGGGAGCTGTTTTTT CASSHRAGELFF
NA NA TRBJ2-1 TRBV5-1 TGCGCCAGCAGCTTGGGTTCGAAATACAATGAGCAGTTCTTC CASSLGSKYNEQFF
NA NA TRBJ1-1 TRBV11-2 TGTGCCAGCAGCCCCGGCGGTGGACTGAACACTGAAGCTTTCTTT CASSPGGGLNTEAFF
TRBD1 NA TRBJ2-5 TRBV20-1 TGCAGTGCTCCCCGACGGGACAGGGACCAAGAGACCCAGTACTTC CSAPRRDRDQETQYF
NA once TRBJ2-3 TRBV6-5 TGTGCCAGCAGTTACGTTGGGACAGATACGCAGTATTTT CASSYVGTDTQYF
TRBD2 NA TRBJ2-1 TRBV2 TGTGCCAGCACAGCGGGGCACTCCTACAATGAGCAGTTCTTC CASTAGHSYNEQFF
NA NA TRBJ2-3 TRBV20-1 TGCAGTGCTCCCCTGGGGAGCGGGAGCACAGATACGCAGTATTTT CSAPLGSGSTDTQYF
NA few TRBJ1-2 TRBV3-1 TGTGCCAGCAGCCAAGACCCTAGGGCAGGGAGACCCCACTATGGCTACACCTTC CASSQDPRAGRPHYGYTF
TRBD2 NA TRBJ2-3 TRBV20-1 TGCAGTGCTGGACTAGGGAGCACAGATACGCAGTATTTT CSAGLGSTDTQYF
TRBD2 many TRBJ2-5 TRBV5-1 TGCGCCAGCAGCTTCACTAGCGTTGGAGAGACCCAGTACTTC CASSFTSVGETQYF
NA many TRBJ2-7 TRBV5-1 TGCGCCAGCAGTCCCGGCCAGGTAGAGGCGCAGTACTTC CASSPGQVEAQYF
NA few TRBJ1-4 TRBV7-4 TGTGCCAGCAGCCCCGGCGGGACCCCTGATGAAAAACTGTTTTTT CASSPGGTPDEKLFF
TRBD1 few TRBJ1-5 TRBV3-1 TGTGCCAGCAGCCCCCAGGGGGCAGGGAGCAATCAGCCCCAGCATTTT CASSPQGAGSNQPQHF
NA NA TRBJ2-5 TRBV5-1 TGCGCCAGCAGCTTGTTACAGGACGGACAAGAGACCCAGTACTTC CASSLLQDGQETQYF
TRBD1 few TRBJ1-2 TRBV6-5 TGTGCCAGCAGTTACTCGGGACAGGGGGCAACCAACTATGGCTACACCTTC CASSYSGQGATNYGYTF
TRBD1 NA TRBJ2-7 TRBV5-1 TGCGCCAGCACGTTACAGGGGAACGAGCAGTACTTC CASTLQGNEQYF
NA few TRBJ1-1 TRBV29-1 TGCAGCGTTCGGCGGCCGAACACTGAAGCTTTCTTT CSVRRPNTEAFF
NA NA TRBJ2-5 TRBV11-2 TGTGCCAGCAGCTTAGATTCGGGGGCTTGGGGAGAGACCCAGTACTTC CASSLDSGAWGETQYF
TRBD1 few TRBJ2-2 TRBV28 TGTGCCAGCCGGGACAGGGGCACCGGGGAGCTGTTTTTT CASRDRGTGELFF
TRBD2 many TRBJ2-1 TRBV9 TGTGCCAGCAGCGCCCCAGGACTAGCGGGAGGGCGGGGTAATGAGCAGTTCTTC CASSAPGLAGGRGNEQFF
TRBD2 few TRBJ2-3 TRBV7-2 TGTGCCAGCAGCTTAACCCGACTAGCGGGAGTCCAAGATACGCAGTATTTT CASSLTRLAGVQDTQYF
TRBD1 few TRBJ1-1 TRBV28 TGTGCCAGCAGCCTCGACAGGGCGGACACTGAAGCTTTCTTT CASSLDRADTEAFF
TRBD1 NA TRBJ2-5 TRBV5-5 TGTGCCAGCAGCTTCGGACAGGACATATGGGGGGAGACCCAGTACTTC CASSFGQDIWGETQYF
NA NA TRBJ2-5 TRBV5-1 TGCGCCAGCAGCTTTAACGGGCGAGAGACCCAGTACTTC CASSFNGRETQYF
TRBD1 NA TRBJ2-1 TRBV5-1 TGCGCCAGCAGCCCCGGGACAGACAATGAGCAGTTCTTC CASSPGTDNEQFF
NA few TRBJ1-2 TRBV27 TGTGCCAGCAGTGCCCGGGCCTTCTATGGCTACACCTTC CASSARAFYGYTF
NA NA TRBJ2-1 TRBV5-1 TGCGCCAGCAGGCTTGGGACGGTCGAATTCGATGAGCAGTTCTTC CASRLGTVEFDEQFF
NA NA TRBJ1-3 TRBV12-3/TRBV12-4 TGTGCCAGCAGTTCTACATGGACCGGAAACACCATATATTTT CASSSTWTGNTIYF
TRBD1 few TRBJ2-7 TRBV9 TGTGCCAGCGGTTTTGGACAGGGCAACTACGAGCAGTACTTC CASGFGQGNYEQYF
NA few TRBJ2-2 TRBV7-2 TGTGCCAGCAGCCCACAGCCGAACACCGGGGAGCTGTTTTTT CASSPQPNTGELFF
NA few TRBJ2-6 TRBV7-9 TGTGCCGTCGAGCGATCTGGGGCCAACGTCCTGACTTTC CAVERSGANVLTF